This is a list of T cell receptor beta chains from one sample in a study of cytomegalovirus exposure and HLA in healthy donors. The assay was immunoSEQ multiplex PCR, and TCRdb's table has in-frame clones only and misses some. The sample carries about 120,000 clones, 81% recorded once. Sequences were obtained from PBMCs. Receptors originate from a woman between 35 and 50 years old in good health and CMV-seronegative. CDR3s leave out the opening cysteine and the closing phenylalanine or tryptophan. A D gene is named only where the DNA matches it firmly.

D gene: .; V gene: TRBV27; J gene: TRBJ1-3; CDR3 protein: ASSVRQVPDTIY
D gene: .; V gene: TRBV28; J gene: TRBJ2-2; CDR3 protein: ASSFLQGSTPGELF
D gene: TRBD2; V gene: TRBV4-1; J gene: TRBJ2-1; CDR3 protein: ASSQGRMRDLAAGGSRGEQF
D gene: .; V gene: TRBV9; J gene: TRBJ1-1; CDR3 protein: ASSPRGDKNTEAF
D gene: TRBD1; V gene: TRBV30; J gene: TRBJ2-2; CDR3 protein: AWDRDRGGTGELF
D gene: .; V gene: TRBV10-3; J gene: TRBJ1-1; CDR3 protein: AISREPNTEAF
D gene: .; V gene: TRBV11-2; J gene: TRBJ2-7; CDR3 protein: ASSLGPDGGAYEQY
D gene: .; V gene: TRBV4-3; J gene: TRBJ1-4; CDR3 protein: ASSRPGGEKLF
D gene: .; V gene: TRBV5-4; J gene: TRBJ2-7; CDR3 protein: ASSPTPLTYEQY
D gene: TRBD1; V gene: TRBV5-6; J gene: TRBJ1-6; CDR3 protein: ASSQTGRSPLH
D gene: TRBD1; V gene: TRBV28; J gene: TRBJ2-1; CDR3 protein: ASSWTGIANEQF
D gene: .; V gene: TRBV9; J gene: TRBJ2-7; CDR3 protein: ASSVAYGGPYEQY
D gene: .; V gene: TRBV10-2; J gene: TRBJ1-2; CDR3 protein: ASSVSGDGYT
D gene: TRBD1; V gene: TRBV6-5; J gene: TRBJ1-5; CDR3 protein: ASSGTGANQPQH
D gene: .; V gene: TRBV6-1; J gene: TRBJ1-1; CDR3 protein: ASSPGGLVTEAF
D gene: .; V gene: TRBV7-9; J gene: TRBJ2-3; CDR3 protein: SSSPTQGLPDTQY
D gene: TRBD1; V gene: TRBV11-2; J gene: TRBJ2-7; CDR3 protein: ASSLGQGAQYEQY
D gene: TRBD2; V gene: TRBV6-5; J gene: TRBJ2-7; CDR3 protein: ASTRTSGNYEQY
D gene: .; V gene: TRBV9; J gene: TRBJ1-2; CDR3 protein: ASSPSLARAYGYT
D gene: TRBD2; V gene: TRBV7-2; J gene: TRBJ2-1; CDR3 protein: ASSLEGTSGRYYNEQF
D gene: TRBD2; V gene: TRBV27; J gene: TRBJ2-2; CDR3 protein: ASTFRPGTSGGTNTGELF
D gene: TRBD2; V gene: TRBV4-1; J gene: TRBJ2-7; CDR3 protein: ASSPGSIAGGPDEQY
D gene: TRBD1; V gene: TRBV28; J gene: TRBJ2-2; CDR3 protein: ASSLYLNPTGGNTGELF
D gene: .; V gene: TRBV5-6; J gene: TRBJ1-1; CDR3 protein: ASRNIGAGKTF
D gene: TRBD2; V gene: TRBV7-3; J gene: TRBJ2-2; CDR3 protein: ASSSLAGGFTGELF
D gene: TRBD2; V gene: TRBV2; J gene: TRBJ2-2; CDR3 protein: ASGLAGSAGELF
D gene: TRBD2; V gene: TRBV27; J gene: TRBJ2-3; CDR3 protein: ASSLITLAGGNTDTQY
D gene: .; V gene: TRBV2; J gene: TRBJ2-5; CDR3 protein: ASSVSSGYREQY
D gene: TRBD2; V gene: TRBV10-3; J gene: TRBJ2-3; CDR3 protein: AISESLAGSTDTQY
D gene: .; V gene: TRBV4-1; J gene: TRBJ2-7; CDR3 protein: ASSPGDSYEQY
D gene: .; V gene: TRBV5-4; J gene: TRBJ1-2; CDR3 protein: ASSAASSYGYT
D gene: .; V gene: TRBV29-1; J gene: TRBJ1-5; CDR3 protein: SPNEGNQPQH
D gene: .; V gene: TRBV5-4; J gene: TRBJ2-1; CDR3 protein: ASSFPPNNEQF
D gene: .; V gene: TRBV27; J gene: TRBJ2-5; CDR3 protein: ASSPLGREETQY
D gene: TRBD1; V gene: TRBV6-1; J gene: TRBJ1-6; CDR3 protein: ASSERQGAAPLH
D gene: TRBD1; V gene: TRBV4-2; J gene: TRBJ1-1; CDR3 protein: ASSQGGTGPNTEAF
D gene: TRBD1; V gene: TRBV6-4; J gene: TRBJ2-1; CDR3 protein: ASSDSGGTGEHEQF
D gene: TRBD1; V gene: TRBV6-6; J gene: TRBJ1-1; CDR3 protein: ASSDPPGGTEAF
D gene: .; V gene: TRBV6-5; J gene: TRBJ2-7; CDR3 protein: ASGVGGATYEQY
D gene: .; V gene: TRBV5-6; J gene: TRBJ1-2; CDR3 protein: ASSSHRKWHGYT
D gene: TRBD1; V gene: TRBV19; J gene: TRBJ1-2; CDR3 protein: ASRQRGTGSGYT
D gene: TRBD1; V gene: TRBV5-1; J gene: TRBJ1-4; CDR3 protein: ASRYRDRTNEKLF
D gene: TRBD1; V gene: TRBV6-1; J gene: .; CDR3 protein: ASSLDRNYEQY
D gene: .; V gene: TRBV4-1; J gene: TRBJ1-1; CDR3 protein: ASSRRGPTEAF
D gene: TRBD1; V gene: TRBV18; J gene: TRBJ2-1; CDR3 protein: ASSLQTGSNEQF
D gene: TRBD1; V gene: TRBV5-1; J gene: TRBJ2-3; CDR3 protein: ASRDGTGGTDTQY
D gene: .; V gene: TRBV6-6; J gene: TRBJ1-5; CDR3 protein: ASSYPGPAGQPQH
D gene: .; V gene: TRBV29-1; J gene: TRBJ1-1; CDR3 protein: SAGGIMNTEAF
D gene: TRBD1; V gene: TRBV28; J gene: TRBJ1-2; CDR3 protein: ASSPRDRRGYT
D gene: TRBD2; V gene: TRBV6-5; J gene: TRBJ2-7; CDR3 protein: ASSLAGEDEQY
D gene: TRBD2; V gene: TRBV6-1; J gene: TRBJ2-1; CDR3 protein: ASREAGSSYNEQF
D gene: .; V gene: TRBV19; J gene: TRBJ1-2; CDR3 protein: ASSIRFANQNYGYT
D gene: .; V gene: TRBV20-1; J gene: TRBJ1-3; CDR3 protein: SAISGNTIY
D gene: .; V gene: TRBV10-1; J gene: TRBJ1-1; CDR3 protein: ASSEYRTERSEAF
D gene: TRBD1; V gene: TRBV7-9; J gene: TRBJ1-2; CDR3 protein: ASSLGGRGQNYGYT
D gene: TRBD2; V gene: TRBV28; J gene: TRBJ2-7; CDR3 protein: ASSPPGLAGKQY
D gene: .; V gene: TRBV5-1; J gene: .; CDR3 protein: ASRKDSNEQY
D gene: .; V gene: TRBV5-5; J gene: TRBJ2-3; CDR3 protein: ASSLAVGISDTQY
D gene: TRBD2; V gene: TRBV6-5; J gene: TRBJ2-5; CDR3 protein: ASRTSGGGETQY